Here is one T cell receptor beta chain with its context. The record originates from a study of shared clonotypes between healthy human individuals. The naive CD8 population came from CD45RO-negative cells selected for CCR7, without terminally differentiated effector memory CD45RA+ cells. With V trimmed by 5 bases and J by 4 bases, 10 bases remained unmatched. From germline, CDR1 is SQVTM and CDR2 ANQGSEA. This CDR3 has 14 amino acids. The data were produced by immunoSEQ multiplex PCR, yet TCRdb's version contains in-frame clones alone and is incomplete. The sample records roughly 2.1 million clones, approximately 94% being singletons.

The genes are TRBV29-1 and TRBJ2-5; 7 bases align to TRBD1. This TCR derives from a man aged 18 to 35 in good health. Some clones in this sample may be carry-over from other donors' samples. Sequencing input: naive CD8+ T cells from PBMCs. Written as DNA, the CDR3 is TGCAGCGTTTACAGGGGCGATGAAAGAGAGACCCAGTACTTC. It specifies CSVYRGDERETQYF.